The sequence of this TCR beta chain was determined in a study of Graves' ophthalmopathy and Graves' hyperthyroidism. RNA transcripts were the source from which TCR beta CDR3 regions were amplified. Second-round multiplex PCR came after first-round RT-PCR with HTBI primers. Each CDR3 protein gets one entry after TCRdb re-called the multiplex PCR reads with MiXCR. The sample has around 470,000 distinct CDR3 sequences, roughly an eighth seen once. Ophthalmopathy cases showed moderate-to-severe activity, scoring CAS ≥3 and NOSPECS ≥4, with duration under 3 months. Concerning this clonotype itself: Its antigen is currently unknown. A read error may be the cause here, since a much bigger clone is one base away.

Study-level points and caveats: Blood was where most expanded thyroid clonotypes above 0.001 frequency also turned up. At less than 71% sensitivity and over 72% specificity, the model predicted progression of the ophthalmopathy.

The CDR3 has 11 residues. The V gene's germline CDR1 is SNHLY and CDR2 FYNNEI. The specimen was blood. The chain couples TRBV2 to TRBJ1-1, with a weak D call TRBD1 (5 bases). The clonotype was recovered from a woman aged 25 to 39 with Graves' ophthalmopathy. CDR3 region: CASSEGTQAVF. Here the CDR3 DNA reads TGTGCCAGCAGTGAAGGGACACAAGCTGTCTTT.